This T cell receptor beta chain comes out of a study of blood T cells in healthy people across ages. From germline, CDR1 is DFQATT and CDR2 SNEGSKA (reference sequence). Deletions cut 5 bases from V and 6 bases from J, with 18 bases between. This CDR3 is built from 14 residues. The authors ran a second PCR of about 7 to 12 cycles using a sample-barcoded 5' primer and a J-beta primer mix. Via MiXCR, TCRdb re-called the 5' RACE reads, giving one row per CDR3 protein. The profile shows some 1.4 million distinct CDR3 sequences, 42% of them singletons. The sequenced sample was blood. This sequence was found in a woman under 30 in good health. The V call is TRBV20-1, the J call TRBJ2-3, with D perhaps given as TRBD1 or TRBD2 (7 bases each). CDR3 in amino acids: CSASGGAAPDTQYF. In nucleotides, the CDR3 is TGCAGTGCTTCAGGGGGGGCCGCCCCGGATACGCAGTATTTT.